Ten or more counts support the clone carrying this T cell receptor beta chain. MiXCR, applied by TCRdb to the 5' RACE reads, yields one record per CDR3 protein. Of 35,000 to 45,000 distinct CDR3 sequences in the sample, roughly 4.9% were seen once. The time point denotes: sample taken at primary tumor resection. Patients with untreated early-stage non-small cell lung cancer, numbering 72, were the donors. The CDR3 has 13 amino acids. Germline CDR1 SGHAT, CDR2 FQNNGV. The junction had 4 bases not matched to a gene; V was cut back by 5 bases and J by 5 bases. The data originate from a study of spatial heterogeneity in lung cancer.

The starting material was PBMCs, obtained at surgery. The source is a female donor with early-stage non-small cell lung cancer. V gene TRBV11-2 combines with J gene TRBJ2-7; TRBD1 aligns across 9 bases. CDR3 in amino acids: CASSRQGGDEQYF. CDR3 coding DNA: TGTGCCAGCAGCCGACAGGGGGGCGACGAGCAGTACTTC.